Below are 14 T cell receptor beta chains sequenced from a single sample in a study of tissue T cells after allogeneic stem cell transplantation. Generated by immunoSEQ multiplex PCR, the TCRdb table keeps only in-frame clones and is missing some. The sample has around 6,800 clones, over 70% seen once. The sample in question was skin, obtained at autopsy. The source is a male patient at least 60 years old with steroid-refractory graft-versus-host disease after an allogeneic stem cell transplant. The graft donor may have contributed some T cells.

This chain connects TRBV29-1 to TRBJ1-2; D remains unclear. Germline lookup yields CDR1 SQVTM and CDR2 ANQGSEA. The CDR3 runs 13 residues. Deletions cut 7 bases from V and 4 bases from J, with 16 bases between. The CDR3 sequence is CSALSRVPYGYTF. The CDR3 DNA sequence: TGCAGCGCCCTTTCGCGGGTTCCCTATGGCTACACCTTC.

This clone was picked up one time. This rearrangement joins TRBV5-1 to TRBJ1-1, with a weak D call TRBD1 (6 bases). V was clipped by 6 bases and J by 1 base, with 13 bases between them. The CDR3 is 14 amino acids. Germline V gene sequence: CDR1 SGHRS, CDR2 YFSETQ. This CDR3 reads CASIIPGANTEAFF. The CDR3 DNA is TGCGCCAGCATAATTCCGGGGGCGAACACTGAAGCTTTCTTT.

The chain uses TRBV27 and TRBJ1-2, with D possibly TRBD1 on 6 matching bases. Trimming left V 6 bases short and J 3 bases short, with 11 bases between. CDR1 is MNHEY, CDR2 SMNVEV, per germline (reference sequence). The length of the CDR3 is 13 residues. CDR3 in amino acids: CASRLGQYYGYTF. For the CDR3, the DNA is TGTGCCAGCAGGCTGGGACAATACTATGGCTACACCTTC.

This clone was seen only a few times. The V and J genes are TRBV7-9 and TRBJ1-3; 7 nucleotides agree with TRBD1. The CDR3 sequence is 19 residues long. V dropped 5 bases and J dropped 4; count of bases not matched to a gene: 20. Germline CDR1 and CDR2: SEHNR and FQNEAQ (reference sequence). CDR3 DNA sequence: TGTGCCAGCAGCCATCTTATACCCTACAGGGGAGTGTCGGGAAACACCATATATTTT. Amino acids: CASSHLIPYRGVSGNTIYF.

This clone was recorded only once. The J gene is TRBJ2-5, the V gene TRBV10-3; no firm D call. V was clipped by 3 bases and J by 1 base, with 9 bases between them. Germline V gene sequence: CDR1 ENHRY, CDR2 SYGVKD. The CDR3 totals 14 residues. The CDR3 DNA reads TGTGCCATCAGTGATTTGCCCGGCCAAGAGACCCAGTACTTC. As protein: CAISDLPGQETQYF.

This clone has just one count. This sequence joins TRBV28 and TRBJ2-5, with unresolved D. The CDR3 length is 13 residues. Between the trimmed V and J ends, which lost 5 bases and 7 bases, there was a span of 14 bases. Germline lookup yields CDR1 MDHEN and CDR2 SYDVKM. This CDR3 is CASSPLLTGTQYF. The CDR3 DNA follows: TGTGCCAGCAGTCCCCTTTTGACGGGGACCCAGTACTTC.

This CDR3 is CASSKRDASSYNEQFF. The DNA of the CDR3 is TGTGCCAGCAGCAAACGGGACGCGAGCTCCTACAATGAGCAGTTCTTC. The J gene is TRBJ2-1, the V gene TRBV21-1. TRBV21-1 is described as a pseudogene. The CDR3 spans 16 residues.

V is TRBV2 and J is TRBJ2-5, with 11 bases matching TRBD1. After removal of 4 bases from V and 5 bases from J, the junction contained 3 bases not matched to a gene. In germline, CDR1 is SNHLY, CDR2 FYNNEI. The CDR3 extends over 14 amino acids. The DNA for the CDR3 is TGTGCCAGCAGTGGGACAGGGGGCATGGAGACCCAGTACTTC. Translating gives CASSGTGGMETQYF.

Regarding this clone: The junction does not match germline at one end; this may be a read error. The identical CDR3 is also encoded by other nucleotide sequences in the sample. The rearrangement links TRBV18 to TRBJ1-1, with a tentative D call TRBD1 (6 bases). This CDR3 is 16 amino acids long. CDR1 is KGHSH, CDR2 LQKENI, per germline. In nucleotides, the CDR3 is TGTGCCAGCTCACCACCGGGCCCGGGGGCGAACACCGAAGCTTTCTTT. Translated, it gives CASSPPGPGANTEAFF.

This clone has a handful of counts. This chain joins TRBV7-3 and TRBJ2-1; no firm D call. The V gene lost 1 base and the J gene lost 7 bases, with 8 bases spanning the gap. The CDR3 has 13 residues. Germline loops: CDR1 SGHTA, CDR2 FQGTGA. This chain's CDR3 is CASSLIGENEQFF. The CDR3 DNA follows: TGTGCCAGCAGCTTAATCGGCGAGAATGAGCAGTTCTTC. Variable domain in full (rest from reference TRBV7-3 and TRBJ2-1): GAGVSQTPSNKVTEKGKYVELRCDPISGHTALYWYRQSLGQGPEFLIYFQGTGAADDSGLPNDRFFAVRPEGSVSTLKIQRTERGDSAVYLCASSLIGENEQFFGPGTRLTVL.

V usage is TRBV9 and J usage is TRBJ2-7; D is possibly TRBD1 (6 bases). Per germline, CDR1 SGDLS and CDR2 YYNGEE. V lost 0 bases to trimming and J lost 2 bases, with 12 bases between them. The CDR3 sequence is 15 residues long. In DNA form, the CDR3 reads TGTGCCAGCAGCGTAGGAGGAAGGGGGACCTACGAGCAGTACTTC. Amino acids: CASSVGGRGTYEQYF.

This clone was counted between two and nine times. This CDR3 is also generated by other DNA sequences in the sample. J is TRBJ1-2 and V is TRBV5-1, with 11 bases fitting TRBD1. This CDR3 has 18 residues. The V gene end was trimmed by 0 bases and the J gene end by 8 bases; junction bases not matched to a gene: 15. Germline V gene lookup returns CDR1 SGHRS and CDR2 YFSETQ. CDR3 bases: TGCGCCAGCAGCTTGGCCGTTTCGGGACAGGGGGTTCGGGGCGGCTACACCTTC. It translates to CASSLAVSGQGVRGGYTF.

The genes are TRBV7-9 and TRBJ2-5; D tentatively reads TRBD1 or TRBD2 (5 bases each). Germline V gene data show CDR1 as SEHNR and CDR2 as FQNEAQ (reference sequence). Deletions cut 5 bases from V and 4 bases from J, with 14 bases between. This CDR3 has 14 residues. The CDR3 reads CASSSQRGGETQYF. CDR3 DNA: TGTGCCAGCAGCAGTCAGAGGGGTGGAGAGACCCAGTACTTC.

This chain connects TRBV30 to TRBJ2-7, with D tentatively TRBD2 (6 bases). Germline CDR1 is GTSNPN and CDR2 is SVGIG (reference sequence). V lost 1 base and J 4 bases, leaving 8 bases between the germline ends. This CDR3 has 12 amino acids. CDR3 in DNA: TGTGCCTGGAGTGAGGGAGGTTACGAGCAGTACTTC. Translated, it gives CAWSEGGYEQYF.